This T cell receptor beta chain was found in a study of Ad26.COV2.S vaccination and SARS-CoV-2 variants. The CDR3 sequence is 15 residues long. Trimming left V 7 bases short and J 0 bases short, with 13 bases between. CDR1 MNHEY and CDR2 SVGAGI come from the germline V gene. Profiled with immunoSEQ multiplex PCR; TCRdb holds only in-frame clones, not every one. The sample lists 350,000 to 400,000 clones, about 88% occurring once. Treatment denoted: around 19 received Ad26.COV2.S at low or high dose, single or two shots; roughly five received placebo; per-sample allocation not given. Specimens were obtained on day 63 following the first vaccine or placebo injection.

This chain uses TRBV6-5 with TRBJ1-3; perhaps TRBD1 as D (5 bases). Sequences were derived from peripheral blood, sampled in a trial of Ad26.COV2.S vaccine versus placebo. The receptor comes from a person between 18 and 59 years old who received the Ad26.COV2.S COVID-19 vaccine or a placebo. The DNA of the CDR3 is TGTGCCAGCAATCCAGGGTCCACCTCTGGAAACACCATATATTTT. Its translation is CASNPGSTSGNTIYF.